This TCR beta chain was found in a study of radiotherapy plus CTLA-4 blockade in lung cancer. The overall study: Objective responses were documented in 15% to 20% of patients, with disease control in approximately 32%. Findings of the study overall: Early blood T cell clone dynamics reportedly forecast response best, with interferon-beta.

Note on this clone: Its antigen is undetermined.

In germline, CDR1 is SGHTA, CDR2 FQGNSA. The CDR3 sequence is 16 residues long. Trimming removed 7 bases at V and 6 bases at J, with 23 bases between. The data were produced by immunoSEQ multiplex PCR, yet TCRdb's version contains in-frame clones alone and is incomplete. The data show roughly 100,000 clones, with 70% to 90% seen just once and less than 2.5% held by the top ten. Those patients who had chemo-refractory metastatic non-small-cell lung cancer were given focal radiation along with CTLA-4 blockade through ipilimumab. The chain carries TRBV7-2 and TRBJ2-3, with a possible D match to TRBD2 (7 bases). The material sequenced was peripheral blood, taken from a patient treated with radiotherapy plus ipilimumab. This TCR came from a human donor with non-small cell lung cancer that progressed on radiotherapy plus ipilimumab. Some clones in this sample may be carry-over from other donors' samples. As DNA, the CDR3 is TGTGCCAGCACCGTGGTTACGGGGGGCGAGTTTGATACGCAGTATTTT. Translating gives CASTVVTGGEFDTQYF.